Listed below are T cell receptor beta chains from one sample, sequenced in a study of blood T cell repertoires in COVID-19. Clones were sequenced by immunoSEQ multiplex PCR, and TCRdb holds only the in-frame ones, with some missing. The sample yields 300,000 or so clones, nearly 90% seen once. Input material: PBMCs or T cells enriched from blood (not recorded which). The receptors derive from a woman aged 25 to 45 who had recovered from COVID-19. The CDR3 runs from the conserved cysteine through the conserved F or W. Fields, in order: CDR3 DNA, CDR3 protein, V gene, J gene, D gene, clone size. A D gene is named only where the DNA matches it firmly. Only part of the rows carry a size: once, few, many, or a class if the clone is expanded.

cdr3_nt: TGTGCTAGTGGCCTGAGGATAGGGAGCGGGGAGCTGTTTTTT; cdr3_aa: CASGLRIGSGELFF; v_call: TRBV12-5; j_call: TRBJ2-2; d_call: NA; clone_size: NA
cdr3_nt: TGCGCCAGCAGCTCGGGACTAGCTGAGACCCAGTACTTC; cdr3_aa: CASSSGLAETQYF; v_call: TRBV5-1; j_call: TRBJ2-5; d_call: TRBD2; clone_size: NA
cdr3_nt: TGTGCCTACCGACAGGTGGGCCCTGAAGCTTTCTTT; cdr3_aa: CAYRQVGPEAFF; v_call: TRBV30; j_call: TRBJ1-1; d_call: NA; clone_size: NA
cdr3_nt: TGTGCCAGCAGCTTGGGCGGGGGGGCTTTCAATGAGCAGTTCTTC; cdr3_aa: CASSLGGGAFNEQFF; v_call: TRBV13; j_call: TRBJ2-1; d_call: TRBD2; clone_size: NA
cdr3_nt: TGTGCCAGCAGCTTCGACAGGGGTGGCACTGAAGCTTTCTTT; cdr3_aa: CASSFDRGGTEAFF; v_call: TRBV7-2; j_call: TRBJ1-1; d_call: TRBD1; clone_size: once
cdr3_nt: TGTGCCAGTAGACAACCGGGACAGGGTGTGCACGAAAAACTGTTTTTT; cdr3_aa: CASRQPGQGVHEKLFF; v_call: TRBV19; j_call: TRBJ1-4; d_call: TRBD1; clone_size: NA
cdr3_nt: TGTGCCATCAGTCCCCTGGGGGGTAGCACAGATACGCAGTATTTT; cdr3_aa: CAISPLGGSTDTQYF; v_call: TRBV10-3; j_call: TRBJ2-3; d_call: NA; clone_size: once
cdr3_nt: TGCGCCAGCAGCTTGGTACTAGCGGGGGGGCAAGAGACCCAGTACTTC; cdr3_aa: CASSLVLAGGQETQYF; v_call: TRBV5-1; j_call: TRBJ2-5; d_call: TRBD2; clone_size: NA
cdr3_nt: TGTGCCAGCAGCCGGGACAGCGAGACCCAGTACTTC; cdr3_aa: CASSRDSETQYF; v_call: TRBV5-6; j_call: TRBJ2-5; d_call: TRBD1; clone_size: NA
cdr3_nt: TGTGCCAGTAGCCCGGGGTGGGGGGAGATGAGGGAGCAGTACTTC; cdr3_aa: CASSPGWGEMREQYF; v_call: TRBV19; j_call: TRBJ2-7; d_call: NA; clone_size: NA
cdr3_nt: TGTGCCAGCAGCTTAGGGGACAGGGGGCTAGAAAAACTGTTTTTT; cdr3_aa: CASSLGDRGLEKLFF; v_call: TRBV11-2; j_call: TRBJ1-4; d_call: TRBD1; clone_size: NA
cdr3_nt: TGTGCCAGCAGCTTTTCGGGTGGAGGCAATCAGCCCCAGCATTTT; cdr3_aa: CASSFSGGGNQPQHF; v_call: TRBV7-6; j_call: TRBJ1-5; d_call: NA; clone_size: once
cdr3_nt: TGCGCCAGCAGCGATGGTGGGACAGCTTATAATTCACCCCTCCACTTT; cdr3_aa: CASSDGGTAYNSPLHF; v_call: TRBV5-1; j_call: TRBJ1-6; d_call: TRBD1; clone_size: NA
cdr3_nt: TGTGCCATCACGCGGGGGGGGCGGAATGAGCAGTTCTTC; cdr3_aa: CAITRGGRNEQFF; v_call: TRBV10-3; j_call: TRBJ2-1; d_call: TRBD2; clone_size: NA
cdr3_nt: TGTGCCAGTAGTATAGATTCAGGGTCGAGGTTAGCTTTCTTT; cdr3_aa: CASSIDSGSRLAFF; v_call: TRBV19; j_call: TRBJ1-1; d_call: NA; clone_size: once
cdr3_nt: TGCGCCAGCAGGTCCGGGACAGGGGGCGGACAGCCCCAGCATTTT; cdr3_aa: CASRSGTGGGQPQHF; v_call: TRBV4-1; j_call: TRBJ1-5; d_call: TRBD1; clone_size: NA
cdr3_nt: TGTGCCAGCAGTGATCGCCTAGCGGGTCGCACAGATACGCAGTATTTT; cdr3_aa: CASSDRLAGRTDTQYF; v_call: TRBV25-1; j_call: TRBJ2-3; d_call: TRBD2; clone_size: NA
cdr3_nt: TGTGCCAGCAGCTTAAGGGCCAGGGATAGCAATCAGCCCCAGCATTTT; cdr3_aa: CASSLRARDSNQPQHF; v_call: TRBV11-1; j_call: TRBJ1-5; d_call: NA; clone_size: NA
cdr3_nt: TGTGCCAGCTCCCCTATTAGCGGGGGGGGCTCCTACGAGCAGTACTTC; cdr3_aa: CASSPISGGGSYEQYF; v_call: TRBV18; j_call: TRBJ2-7; d_call: TRBD2; clone_size: NA
cdr3_nt: TGTGCCAGCAGCCACAACCGGGACAGGGATCAGCCCCAGCATTTT; cdr3_aa: CASSHNRDRDQPQHF; v_call: TRBV3-1/TRBV3-2; j_call: TRBJ1-5; d_call: TRBD1; clone_size: NA
cdr3_nt: TGTGCCAGCAGCTTAGGACAGAGCAGGCCGGCTTTCTTT; cdr3_aa: CASSLGQSRPAFF; v_call: TRBV7-2; j_call: TRBJ1-1; d_call: NA; clone_size: NA
cdr3_nt: TGTGCCAGCAGCTCAACATTGAACACTGAAGCTTTCTTT; cdr3_aa: CASSSTLNTEAFF; v_call: TRBV7-8; j_call: TRBJ1-1; d_call: NA; clone_size: NA
cdr3_nt: TGTGCCAGCAGCTTAGCGGTAGCGGGGGGGACAGATACGCAGTATTTT; cdr3_aa: CASSLAVAGGTDTQYF; v_call: TRBV7-2; j_call: TRBJ2-3; d_call: TRBD2; clone_size: NA
cdr3_nt: TGTGCCAGCAGCCCTAGCGGGGGGGCGAACACCGGGGAGCTGTTTTTT; cdr3_aa: CASSPSGGANTGELFF; v_call: TRBV7-3; j_call: TRBJ2-2; d_call: TRBD2; clone_size: NA
cdr3_nt: TGTGCCAGCTCTAAGGGACAATTGAACACTGAAGCTTTCTTT; cdr3_aa: CASSKGQLNTEAFF; v_call: TRBV9; j_call: TRBJ1-1; d_call: NA; clone_size: few